This T cell receptor (beta chain) is drawn from a study of cytomegalovirus exposure and HLA in healthy donors. Comment on this clone: Its antigen is currently unknown. A read error may produce the germline difference seen at one junction end.

The length of the CDR3 is 18 residues. Germline-derived CDR1 and CDR2 are LGHNA and YSLEER. The PCR used 60 Vbeta and 13 Jbeta primers. Profiled with immunoSEQ multiplex PCR; TCRdb holds only in-frame clones, not every one. The ten top clones account for about 6%, within a sample of fewer than 200,000 clones. Study-level results: Most subjects had HLA-A and HLA-B alleles reportedly predicted accurately by TCR beta sequences.

The clonotype originates from a man aged 25 to 45 in good health and CMV-seronegative. V gene TRBV4-3 combines with J gene TRBJ2-7; 9 nucleotides line up with TRBD2. Material: PBMCs. The CDR3 DNA sequence: TGCGCCAGCAGTCAAGCCCAAAGCGGAAGCGGGGGGTCCCACGAGCAGTACTTC. Translated: CASSQAQSGSGGSHEQYF.